This passage covers 30 T cell receptor beta chains from one sample sequenced in a study of blood T cell repertoires in COVID-19 (TCRdb year 2020). The library was produced with the immunoSEQ multiplex PCR assay. TCRdb took this table from immuneACCESS and kept in-frame rearrangements with V and J called. Such tables lack part of the clones; where checked against another copy, unresolved V genes explain under half of the gap, and the rest is unexplained. The sample profile shows a few hundred thousand clones; 75% to 90% of them were found once. 7.1% of the sample lies in the top ten. The specimen was peripheral blood. These receptors originate from a woman in her sixties or seventies with COVID-19, enrolled during active disease.

The chain uses TRBV11-2 and TRBJ2-7; a weak D match, TRBD2 (6 bases). The CDR3 has 15 residues. In germline, CDR1 is SGHAT, CDR2 FQNNGV. V was pared by 5 bases and J by 2 bases, with 16 bases between. The CDR3 DNA is TGTGCCAGCAGCCCGAGGGTCGGGGGAACCTACGAGCAGTACTTC. The encoded protein is CASSPRVGGTYEQYF.

Only a few counts were recorded for this clone. V and J are TRBV5-5 and TRBJ2-7; 9 bases line up with TRBD2. Germline CDR1 SGHKS, CDR2 YYEKEE (reference sequence). The CDR3 length is 15 residues. After removal of 1 base from V and 5 bases from J, the junction contained 7 bases not matched to a gene. The CDR3 spells CASSLNPGLAHEQYF. The CDR3 DNA sequence: TGTGCCAGCAGCTTGAATCCGGGACTAGCACACGAGCAGTACTTC.

The chain employs TRBV7-2 and TRBJ1-2; tentative D call: TRBD1 (6 bases). CDR1 and CDR2 (germline): SGHTA, FQGNSA. The CDR3 is 14 amino acids. V lost 5 bases and J lost 8, with 18 bases in between. CDR3 in DNA: TGTGCCAGCAGCACCACAGGGTGGGAATTCGGCTACACCTTC. It translates to CASSTTGWEFGYTF.

The chain uses TRBV3-1 (or the pseudogene TRBV3-2) and TRBJ2-7; 9 bases line up with TRBD1. J lost 6 bases, V lost 4 bases, and 7 bases had no gene match. This CDR3 comprises 14 residues. Germline assignment: CDR1 LGHDT and CDR2 YNNKEL (reference sequence). Written as DNA, the CDR3 is TGTGCCAGCAGCCTCACGGACAGGGGTGGCGAGCAGTACTTC. Translating it yields CASSLTDRGGEQYF.

A remark on this clone: It may be a read error: a sequence one base away is much more abundant. V gene TRBV3-1 (or the pseudogene TRBV3-2) combines with J gene TRBJ2-2, with TRBD2 matching over 7 bases. The CDR3 consists of 15 residues. Germline V gene sequence: CDR1 LGHDT, CDR2 YNNKEL (reference sequence). CDR3 protein: CASSPLAANTRELFF. The CDR3 DNA follows: TGTGCCAGCAGTCCGCTAGCGGCGAACACCAGGGAGCTGTTTTTT.

The chain joins TRBV9 to TRBJ1-1; the match to TRBD1 covers 9 bases. This CDR3 is built from 15 residues. V trimming: 3 bases; J trimming: 4 bases; junction bases outside the gene matches: 7. Looked up from germline, CDR1 is SGDLS and CDR2 is YYNGEE. The CDR3 here is CASSAGGQGITEAFF. The CDR3 DNA reads TGTGCCAGCAGCGCGGGGGGACAGGGTATCACTGAAGCTTTCTTT.

J is TRBJ2-5 and V is TRBV5-4; 9 bases align to TRBD2. The CDR3 runs 16 residues. Germline lookup yields CDR1 SGHNT and CDR2 YYREEE (reference sequence). J gave up 5 bases and V 4 bases, and 12 bases lay outside the gene matches. CDR3 nucleotide sequence: TGTGCCAGCAGCCCCCCGTCTTGGCTAGCGGGGGAGACCCAGTACTTC. Translation: CASSPPSWLAGETQYF.

J is TRBJ1-5 and V is TRBV9; a possible D gene is TRBD1 (6 bases). This CDR3 is 13 amino acids long. Trimming took off 3 bases at V and 4 bases at J, with 8 bases between the two ends. Germline V gene data show CDR1 as SGDLS and CDR2 as YYNGEE. The CDR3 region is CASSGGPNQPQHF. In DNA, the CDR3 is TGTGCCAGCAGCGGGGGGCCGAATCAGCCCCAGCATTTT.

V gene TRBV29-1 combines with J gene TRBJ1-2, with D maybe TRBD1 (6 bases). This CDR3 contains 12 residues. V was cut by 4 bases and J by 4 bases, with 10 bases left in between. Germline V gives CDR1 SQVTM, CDR2 ANQGSEA. DNA for the CDR3: TGCAGCGTTGTGGGGGCGAGCTATGGCTACACCTTC. Amino acid sequence: CSVVGASYGYTF. Filled out from reference TRBV29-1 and TRBJ1-2, the complete variable domain reads SAVISQKPSRDICQRGTSLTIQCQVDSQVTMMFWYRQQPGQSLTLIATANQGSEATYESGFVIDKFPISRPNLTFSTLTVSNMSPEDSSIYLCSVVGASYGYTFGSGTRLTVV.

The rearrangement uses TRBV5-3 and TRBJ1-5, with 9 bases fitting TRBD1. TRBV5-3 is an ORF, and what it does is uncertain. V lost 2 bases to trimming and J lost 5 bases; unmatched junction nucleotides: 17. There are 19 residues in the CDR3. The CDR3 DNA follows: TGTGCCAGAAGCTTAAGGGAACAGGGGGCGCGAATTAAGGATCAGCCCCAGCATTTT. This codes for CARSLREQGARIKDQPQHF.

The CDR3 nucleotides read TGTGCCAGCAGTACAGGGAGTTCCTACGAGCAGTACTTC. Encoded protein: CASSTGSSYEQYF. The chain is built from TRBV12-3 or TRBV12-4 and TRBJ2-7; the D gene is possibly TRBD1 (6 bases). The V end was cut by 5 bases, the J end by 1 base, with 9 bases between. The CDR3 has 13 amino acids.

The CDR3 spells CASSQPVGGVSYNEQFF. The DNA for the CDR3 is TGTGCCAGTAGTCAACCGGTGGGGGGGGTGTCCTACAATGAGCAGTTCTTC. The V call is TRBV19, the J call TRBJ2-1; 7 bases agree with TRBD2. Trimming removed 5 bases from V and 1 base from J; junction bases left unmatched: 11. Per germline, CDR1 LNHDA and CDR2 SQIVND (reference sequence). The CDR3 runs to 17 residues.

In its sample, this clone was seen once. The chain has TRBV24-1 and TRBJ1-5, with D unclear. Germline V CDR1 and CDR2: KGHDR, SFDVKD. V was trimmed by 0 bases and J by 5 bases, leaving 7 bases between them. The CDR3 consists of 14 residues. This CDR3 is CATSDLGQDQPQHF. The DNA of the CDR3 is TGTGCCACCAGTGATTTGGGTCAGGATCAGCCCCAGCATTTT.

Only a few counts were recorded for this clone. This chain uses TRBV7-3 with TRBJ1-5; D is uncertain. This CDR3 spans 14 amino acids. Trimming removed 5 bases from V and 11 bases from J, with 19 bases in between. CDR1 SGHTA and CDR2 FQGTGA come from the germline V gene. CDR3 region: CASSHSTGREAQHF. CDR3 bases: TGTGCCAGCAGCCACTCGACCGGGAGGGAGGCCCAGCATTTT.

The chain links TRBV5-5 to TRBJ1-1, with a tentative D call TRBD1 (5 bases). Germline V CDR1 and CDR2: SGHKS, YYEKEE (reference sequence). The CDR3 consists of 14 residues. Trimming took off 4 bases at V and 2 bases at J, with 12 bases between the two ends. CDR3 sequence reads: CASSRPQGNTEAFF. The CDR3 DNA follows: TGTGCCAGCAGCCGGCCTCAGGGAAACACTGAAGCTTTCTTT.

This clone was observed a few times. V is TRBV14 and J is TRBJ2-1, with TRBD1 matching over 7 bases. V was clipped by 4 bases and J by 13 bases; unmatched bases: 10. Germline CDR1 is SGHDN and CDR2 is FVKESK. CDR3 length equals 13 residues. The CDR3 coding sequence is TGTGCCAGCAGCCCGACCGACAGGGCCACCCAGTTCTTC. Translating gives CASSPTDRATQFF.

The chain combines TRBV7-3 with TRBJ1-1; perhaps TRBD1 as D (5 bases). The CDR3 length is 14 residues. Germline V gene lookup returns CDR1 SGHTA and CDR2 FQGTGA. V shed 5 bases and J shed 3 bases, with 13 bases lying between them. CDR3 DNA: TGTGCCAGCAGCCCGGGGGGGAGTGACACTGAAGCTTTCTTT. Translating gives CASSPGGSDTEAFF.

The chain joins TRBV5-1 to TRBJ2-1; D perhaps matches TRBD2 (5 bases). Looked up from germline, CDR1 is SGHRS and CDR2 is YFSETQ. V gave up 0 bases and J gave up 0 bases, with 10 bases separating them. CDR3 length: 16 residues. CDR3 coding DNA: TGCGCCAGCAGCTTGGGTGTCGGGATCTCCTACAATGAGCAGTTCTTC. Protein sequence: CASSLGVGISYNEQFF.

This chain connects TRBV5-1 to TRBJ2-7, with 8 bases lining up with TRBD1. The germline V gene has CDR1 SGHRS and CDR2 YFSETQ. The CDR3 covers 14 residues. J gave up 5 bases and V 0 bases, and 4 bases lay outside the gene matches. CDR3 sequence: CASSLDRGNDEQYF. The CDR3 DNA follows: TGCGCCAGCAGCTTGGACAGGGGGAACGACGAGCAGTACTTC.

This clone was counted between two and nine times. The gene calls are TRBV5-5 and TRBJ2-5; TRBD2 matches 13 bases. The CDR3 sequence is 17 residues long. The V gene end was trimmed by 3 bases and the J gene end by 5 bases; junction bases not matched to a gene: 10. From germline, CDR1 is SGHKS and CDR2 YYEKEE (reference sequence). CDR3: CASSSYYTSGGAETQYF. The CDR3 coding sequence is TGTGCCAGCAGCTCCTACTACACTAGCGGGGGGGCCGAGACCCAGTACTTC.

The chain recombines TRBV19 with TRBJ2-2; D gene uncertain. Deletions cut 5 bases from V and 5 bases from J, with 6 bases between. This CDR3 is 12 amino acids long. From germline, CDR1 is LNHDA and CDR2 SQIVND (reference sequence). DNA for the CDR3: TGTGCCAGTAGTTCTTTTACCGGGGAGCTGTTTTTT. Amino acid sequence: CASSSFTGELFF.

The chain is built from TRBV29-1 and TRBJ1-2, with TRBD1 matching over 8 bases. CDR1 and CDR2 (germline): SQVTM, ANQGSEA. The CDR3 runs to 11 residues. Germline trimming cut 7 bases from V and 8 bases from J; bases unmatched to any gene: 6. CDR3 sequence reads: CSATQGAGYTF. As DNA, the CDR3 is TGCAGCGCGACCCAGGGGGCAGGCTACACCTTC.

This sequence joins TRBV5-4 and TRBJ2-7, with D possibly TRBD1 on 6 matching bases. Trimming shortened V by 5 bases and J by 5 bases, and 17 bases separated the two germline ends. CDR1 SGHNT and CDR2 YYREEE come from the germline V gene (reference sequence). The CDR3 loop spans 14 amino acids. CDR3 nucleotides: TGTGCCAGCAGAGGATCTACAGGGCTCGACGAGCAGTACTTC. Protein product: CASRGSTGLDEQYF.

The V and J genes are TRBV5-8 and TRBJ2-2; D unresolved. The CDR3 spans 14 residues. Germline V gene data show CDR1 as SGHTS and CDR2 as YDEGEE. V lost 0 bases and J lost 4, with 7 bases in between. The CDR3 region has the DNA TGTGCCAGCAGCTTGGGATACGGCACCGGGGAGCTGTTTTTT. Translating it yields CASSLGYGTGELFF.

The CDR3 region has the DNA TGTGCCAGCAGCATACAGGGGTCCACTGAAGCTTTCTTT. Protein sequence: CASSIQGSTEAFF. This rearrangement joins TRBV7-6 to TRBJ1-1; 7 positions agree with TRBD1. V was pared by 5 bases and J by 4 bases, with 4 bases of the junction left unmatched. This CDR3 is built from 13 residues. Germline CDR1 and CDR2: SGHVS and FNYEAQ.

CDR3 sequence: CASRTGTPGGYTF. CDR3 DNA: TGTGCCAGCAGAACCGGGACTCCGGGGGGCTACACCTTC. The genes are TRBV6-5 and TRBJ1-2; D is perhaps TRBD1 (5 bases). This CDR3 is built from 13 residues. Germline V gives CDR1 MNHEY, CDR2 SVGAGI. With 6 bases removed from V and 8 bases from J, the gap between germline ends came to 16 bases.

The V and J genes are TRBV19 and TRBJ2-3; TRBD1 agrees at 9 bases. V gave up 4 bases and J gave up 10 bases; unmatched junction bases: 15. This CDR3 is built from 16 residues. Germline V gives CDR1 LNHDA, CDR2 SQIVND (reference sequence). DNA for the CDR3: TGTGCCAGTAGTAGGCCCTTGACAGGGGGGTATGAATCGCAGTATTTT. Protein product: CASSRPLTGGYESQYF.

This sequence joins TRBV18 and TRBJ2-7, with 11 nucleotides matching TRBD2. Germline-derived CDR1 and CDR2 are KGHSH and LQKENI. Trimming removed 3 bases from V and 3 bases from J; junction bases left unmatched: 4. This CDR3 contains 15 residues. The CDR3 protein is CASSPPSGGLYEQYF. In nucleotides, the CDR3 is TGTGCCAGCTCACCCCCTAGCGGGGGGCTCTACGAGCAGTACTTC.

The chain joins TRBV3-1 (or the pseudogene TRBV3-2) to TRBJ1-6; 7 bases map to TRBD1. Germline CDR1 reads LGHDT; CDR2 reads YNNKEL (reference sequence). Trimming cost V 4 bases and J 9 bases; bases outside gene matches: 0. CDR3 length equals 12 residues. This CDR3 is CASSRTGSPLHF. CDR3 DNA: TGTGCCAGCAGCCGGACAGGTTCACCCCTCCACTTT.

CDR3 protein: CASSNTQGRIETQYF. Written as DNA, the CDR3 is TGTGCCAGCAGCAATACACAGGGACGTATTGAGACCCAGTACTTC. The chain is built from TRBV7-6 and TRBJ2-5; perhaps TRBD1 as D (6 bases). The CDR3 has 15 residues. Trimming removed 5 bases at V and 5 bases at J, with 18 bases between. Germline CDR1 is SGHVS and CDR2 is FNYEAQ.